The 10 T cell receptor beta chains presented below share a single source sample, sequenced in a study of early T cells in non-severe SARS-CoV-2 infection. A single record per CDR3 protein comes from TCRdb applying MiXCR to the 5' RACE reads. The data contain roughly 51,000 distinct CDR3 sequences, about 9.9% of them seen just once; the ten biggest clones take up about a tenth. The sample was whole blood. The receptor source for this set is an adult who was a healthcare worker with PCR-confirmed SARS-CoV-2 infection or an uninfected control (not recorded which).

The rearrangement links TRBV29-1 to TRBJ2-3; maybe TRBD2 (5 bases). Looked up from germline, CDR1 is SQVTM and CDR2 is ANQGSEA. Between the trimmed V and J ends, which lost 4 bases and 2 bases, there was a span of 13 bases. This CDR3 has 14 residues. The CDR3, as DNA: TGCAGCGTTGGATCCAGGAGGTCCACAGATACGCAGTATTTT. It specifies CSVGSRRSTDTQYF.

This clonotype was seen repeatedly, ten times or more. The CDR3 spells CASSQGTSGATRELFF. As DNA, the CDR3 is TGTGCCAGCAGCCAAGGGACTAGCGGGGCTACGAGGGAGCTGTTTTTT. J is TRBJ2-2 and V is TRBV7-9, with 13 positions matching TRBD2. Germline V CDR1 and CDR2: SEHNR, FQNEAQ (reference sequence). J lost 9 bases, V lost 5 bases, and 9 bases had no gene match. This CDR3 spans 16 amino acids.

The rearrangement uses TRBV3-1 and TRBJ2-4, with a weak D call TRBD2 (6 bases). The germline V and J ends were trimmed by 4 bases and 7 bases, with 17 bases remaining between them. The CDR3 covers 15 residues. Germline CDR1 is LGHDT and CDR2 is YNNKEL (reference sequence). CDR3 nucleotide sequence: TGTGCCAGCAGCCCCTTAGGCGGGAAGTTGAACATTCAGTACTTC. Translation gives CASSPLGGKLNIQYF.

This clonotype was counted a few times. The chain uses TRBV28 and TRBJ2-1, with 10 positions matching TRBD1. CDR3 size: 15 residues. V dropped 7 bases and J dropped 1; count of bases not matched to a gene: 4. The germline CDR1 and CDR2 sequences are MDHEN and SYDVKM. This CDR3 reads CASTPDRGSYNEQFF. The CDR3, as DNA: TGTGCCAGCACCCCGGACAGGGGGTCCTACAATGAGCAGTTCTTC.

This clonotype has just a few counts. The rearrangement joins TRBV5-1 to TRBJ2-1; the match to TRBD2 covers 11 bases. This CDR3 comprises 12 residues. Germline-derived CDR1 and CDR2 are SGHRS and YFSETQ. V shed 7 bases and J 9 bases; nucleotides not matched to a gene: 3. The CDR3, as DNA: TGCGCCAGCGCGACTAGCGGGGTTGAGCAGTTCTTC. This codes for CASATSGVEQFF.

There are many counts of this clonotype. This chain uses TRBV7-9 with TRBJ2-3, with TRBD1 matching 8 bases. CDR1 and CDR2 from the germline V gene are SEHNR and FQNEAQ (reference sequence). The CDR3 has 15 amino acids. J lost 0 bases, V lost 6 bases, and 5 bases had no gene match. The CDR3 DNA sequence: TGTGCCAGCAGTTCCGGGACAGGTAGCACAGATACGCAGTATTTT. Residues: CASSSGTGSTDTQYF.

The V and J genes are TRBV5-6 and TRBJ2-7; D could derive from TRBD1 or TRBD2 (6 bases each). The CDR3 covers 14 residues. Trimming stripped 2 bases from V and 5 bases from J, with 14 bases between. Per the germline V gene, CDR1 is SGHDT and CDR2 is YYEEEE. The CDR3 is CASSFVTGRNEQYF. CDR3 DNA: TGTGCCAGCAGCTTTGTTACAGGGAGGAACGAGCAGTACTTC.

On this clonotype: Just one base apart from a much larger clone, this may be a read error. CDR3 coding DNA: TGCAGCGTTGAATCGACAAGAACTGGAAACACCATATATTTT. Translating it yields CSVESTRTGNTIYF. This sequence joins TRBV29-1 and TRBJ1-3; no reliable D call. V was cut by 2 bases and J by 2 bases, with 10 bases left in between. Germline-derived CDR1 and CDR2 are SQVTM and ANQGSEA. The CDR3 is made up of 14 amino acids.

The sample holds many counts of this clonotype. V gene TRBV11-2 combines with J gene TRBJ2-1; TRBD2 matches 12 bases. The CDR3 extends over 16 amino acids. Per the germline V gene, CDR1 is SGHAT and CDR2 is FQNNGV. Trimming cost V 4 bases and J 8 bases; bases outside gene matches: 9. As DNA, the CDR3 is TGTGCCAGCAGCTCCCGACTAGCGGGGGCCGCGGATGAGCAGTTCTTC. Protein product: CASSSRLAGAADEQFF.

This clonotype was found many times. The chain has TRBV7-2 and TRBJ2-1; D remains unclear. The V gene's germline CDR1 is SGHTA and CDR2 FQGNSA. V lost 5 bases, J lost 7 bases, and 12 bases lay in between. There are 13 residues in the CDR3. CDR3 sequence reads: CASSPSYGNEQFF. For the CDR3, the DNA is TGTGCCAGCAGCCCCAGTTACGGGAATGAGCAGTTCTTC.